These T cell receptor beta chains were read from a single sample in a study of blood T cell repertoires in COVID-19. This table comes from immunoSEQ multiplex PCR, and its TCRdb copy is limited to in-frame clones, with some not included. The sample has about 200,000 clones, 75% to 90% seen once. Material: PBMCs or T cells enriched from blood (not recorded which). The receptors stem from a man under 40 who had recovered from COVID-19. Each CDR3 is given with its conserved first and last residue. Clone size is given for some rows only: seen once, a few or many times, or a class if the clone is expanded.

v_gene,j_gene,abundance,CDR3aa
TRBV28,TRBJ2-5,once,CASSRDYAETQYF
TRBV18,TRBJ2-3,few,CASSPAGGGVTDTQYF
TRBV28,TRBJ2-1,-,CASSLWGDSKNEQFF
TRBV3-1/TRBV3-2,TRBJ1-5,-,CASSQAFGSNQPQHF
TRBV9,TRBJ2-7,-,CASSVRLAGTDYYEQYF
TRBV19,TRBJ1-1,-,CAGNRGAEAFF
TRBV7-9,TRBJ1-2,few,CASSARTGDSDGYTF
TRBV7-8,TRBJ1-5,once,CASSLTVGEYQPQHF
TRBV6-5,TRBJ2-7,-,CASSYTRQGSYEQYF
TRBV15,TRBJ1-1,-,CATSRDLRVTEAFF